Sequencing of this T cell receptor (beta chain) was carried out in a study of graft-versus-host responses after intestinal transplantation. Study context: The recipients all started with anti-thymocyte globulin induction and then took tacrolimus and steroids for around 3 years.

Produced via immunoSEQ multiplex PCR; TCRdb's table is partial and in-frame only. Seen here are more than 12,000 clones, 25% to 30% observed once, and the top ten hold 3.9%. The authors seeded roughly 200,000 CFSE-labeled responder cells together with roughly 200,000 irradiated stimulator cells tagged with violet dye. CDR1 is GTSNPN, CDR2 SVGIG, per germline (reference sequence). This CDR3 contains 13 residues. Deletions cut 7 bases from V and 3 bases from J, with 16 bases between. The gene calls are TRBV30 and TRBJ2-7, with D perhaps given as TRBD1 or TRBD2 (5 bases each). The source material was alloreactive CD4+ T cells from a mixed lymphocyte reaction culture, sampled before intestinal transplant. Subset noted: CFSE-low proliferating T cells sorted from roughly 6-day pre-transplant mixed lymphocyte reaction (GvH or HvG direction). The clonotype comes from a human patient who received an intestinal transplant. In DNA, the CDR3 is TGTGCCTTACTCCGGGACCGCGGCTACGAGCAGTACTTC. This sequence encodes CALLRDRGYEQYF.